The rows below give T cell receptor beta chains drawn from one sample of a study of human T cells and chemical hapten exposure. TCRdb re-called the RACE reads with MiXCR, one entry per CDR3 protein. The sample contains approximately 350,000 distinct CDR3 sequences, around 6% of which appear only once. Sequenced material: whole blood, taken in connection with sensitization to the hapten diphenylcyclopropenone (DPC). These TCRs come from a woman aged 18-35 years with alopecia areata. Some clones in this sample may be carry-over from other donors' samples. Each CDR3 is given without its conserved first and last residue. D genes are given only for firm matches. The size entry is marked missing in some rows and otherwise reads once, few, many or a size class.

V gene,clone size,D gene,CDR3 protein
TRBV20-1,-,-,SADRVGTNEQF
TRBV6-2/TRBV6-3,many,-,ASSSLDKMNTEAF
TRBV29-1,-,TRBD1,SVEGGASLGGYT
TRBV3-1,-,TRBD2,ASSPGTSSYQETQY
TRBV7-9,-,-,ASSRTTQETQY
TRBV5-5,few,TRBD1,ASSLEGQGARGAF
TRBV12-3/TRBV12-4,few,-,ASSREDAGGATNEKLF
TRBV28,many,TRBD2,ASSPRRGGRGEQF
TRBV7-2,many,-,ASSFGALNEQF
TRBV27,-,-,ASSLLASLVSYEQY
TRBV12-3/TRBV12-4,many,-,ASSLFRDTEAF
TRBV6-6,-,TRBD1,ASRDPRGLAKNIQY
TRBV28,few,TRBD1,ASSPYRQGDSNQPQH
TRBV12-3/TRBV12-4,-,TRBD2,ASSYIPGISGGTDTQY
TRBV5-6,-,-,ASSLGSHGYT
TRBV7-6,few,-,ASSPPGVMDTEAF
TRBV11-2,many,-,ASSLDPSRMTAPTSNEQF
TRBV7-2,-,TRBD1,ASSLVTGVNYGYT
TRBV6-6,-,-,ASSYAHGTQTYNEQF
TRBV19,few,-,ASSIVAGNTPYGYT
TRBV6-6,many,-,ASSRMGDQPQH
TRBV5-1,many,-,ASSSWSGRTDTQY
TRBV2,-,-,ASSRTRPSGNTIY
TRBV5-4,few,TRBD2,ASSNGGARNTGELF
TRBV7-9,-,TRBD1,ASSLGQGVFYNEQF
TRBV4-3,few,TRBD2,ASSQDPSGGAQNMETQY
TRBV5-5,-,-,ASSSLRTGPEKLF
TRBV11-2,-,-,ASSLARLNNSPLH
TRBV12-3/TRBV12-4,few,TRBD2,ASSKAGGIGEQY
TRBV11-2,many,-,ASSTRRARGEKLF
TRBV6-2/TRBV6-3,many,-,ASSSWGNQPQH
TRBV7-2,many,-,ASSLQANTGELF
TRBV6-5,few,-,ASSLDYRAVNGYT
TRBV2,many,-,ASSEALQNTEAF
TRBV29-1,few,-,SVRIINYGYT
TRBV7-2,-,-,ASSSETRHKVF
TRBV6-5,many,-,ASSSRQYGYT
TRBV5-1,many,-,ASSLDGPSNQPQH
TRBV7-9,-,TRBD1,ASLGTGVNTEAF
TRBV7-9,few,-,ASSFPTQAHMNTEAF
TRBV29-1,few,TRBD1,SDFRGLAHKNYNEQF
TRBV5-1,-,-,ASTTYTDTQY
TRBV7-8,many,-,ASSLAEGKSSGNTIY
TRBV7-9,-,-,ALRGRVGKNTEAF
TRBV7-7,many,-,ASSPSSSLTDTQY
TRBV5-1,many,-,ASSLGYTYTEAF
TRBV6-5,few,TRBD1,ASSYYRQGRDEKLF
TRBV12-3/TRBV12-4,many,TRBD1,ASSRDRGQY
TRBV20-1,many,-,SATTGWSYNEQF
TRBV6-1,many,-,ASSGERLNTEAF
TRBV12-3/TRBV12-4,-,-,ASSFYQGSGNTIY
TRBV7-2,-,TRBD1,ASSSQGAKDTQY
TRBV28,few,TRBD2,ATLTSGVTEQF
TRBV7-2,many,-,ASSAASTDTQY
TRBV9,-,-,ASSVDGAGNQPQH
TRBV13,few,TRBD1,ASSSDRTGNEQY
TRBV2,few,-,ASSEAGELNNEQF
TRBV18,many,-,ASADGVPWNTEAF